This T cell receptor beta chain was documented in a study of T cell responses to AZD1222 COVID-19 vaccine. Study as a whole: Combined were second doses at about 4 or about 12 weeks.

The ends lost 1 base at V and 4 bases at J; junction bases unmatched: 4. The germline gives CDR1 SGHVS, CDR2 FNYEAQ. The CDR3 covers 15 residues. General observations from the study: Spike-specific TCR breadth rose after two AZD1222 doses, and depth rose as well.

A note on this clone: Its target is not known.

Using immunoSEQ multiplex PCR, the repertoire was profiled, and TCRdb retains in-frame clones only, with some absent. The table includes 65,000 to 80,000 clones, roughly 90% detected once. The gene calls are TRBV7-6 and TRBJ1-5; 7 positions match TRBD1. This TCR was sampled from an adult in good health. The sequences come from peripheral blood, collected on day 0 of AZD1222 vaccination. DNA of the CDR3: TGTGCCAGCAGCTTAGTTTCAGGGGGGAATCAGCCCCAGCATTTT. Encoded protein: CASSLVSGGNQPQHF.